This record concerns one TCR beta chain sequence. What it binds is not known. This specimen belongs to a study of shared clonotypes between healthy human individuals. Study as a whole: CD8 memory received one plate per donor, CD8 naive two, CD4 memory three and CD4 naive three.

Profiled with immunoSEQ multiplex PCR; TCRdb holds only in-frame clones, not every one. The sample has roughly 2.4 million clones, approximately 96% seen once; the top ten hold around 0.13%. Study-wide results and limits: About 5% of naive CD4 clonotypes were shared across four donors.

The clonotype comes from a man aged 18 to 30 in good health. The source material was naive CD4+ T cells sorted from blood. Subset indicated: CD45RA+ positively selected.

The CDR3 coding sequence is TGTGCCAGCAGTCCATCCCGGCGGAACACCGGGGAGCTGTTTTTT. It is translated as CASSPSRRNTGELFF. This chain uses TRBV27 with TRBJ2-2; D gene uncertain. The CDR3 loop spans 15 amino acids. CDR1 and CDR2 (germline): MNHEY, SMNVEV (reference sequence). V was shortened by 5 bases and J by 1 base, with 11 bases between the two germline ends.